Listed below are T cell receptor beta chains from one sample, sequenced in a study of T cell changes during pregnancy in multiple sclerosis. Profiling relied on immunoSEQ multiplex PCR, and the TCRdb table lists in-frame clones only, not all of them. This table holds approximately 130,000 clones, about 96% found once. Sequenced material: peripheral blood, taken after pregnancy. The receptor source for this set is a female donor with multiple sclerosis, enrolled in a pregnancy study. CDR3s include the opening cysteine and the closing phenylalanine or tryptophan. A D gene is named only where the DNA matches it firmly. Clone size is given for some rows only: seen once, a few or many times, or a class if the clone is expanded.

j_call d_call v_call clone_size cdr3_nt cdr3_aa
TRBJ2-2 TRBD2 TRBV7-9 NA TGTGCCAGCAGCCCCGGGACTAGCGGGAGAGAGAATCACGGGGAGCTGTTTTTT CASSPGTSGRENHGELFF
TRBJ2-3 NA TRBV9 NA TGTGCCAGCAGCGGCGCCGGTACGCAGTATTTT CASSGAGTQYF
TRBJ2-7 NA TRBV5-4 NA TGTGCCAGCAGCTGGGGGCGTAACGAGCAGTACTTC CASSWGRNEQYF
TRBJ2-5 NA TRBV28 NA TGTGCCAGCAGGGGGGGAGGCCAAGAGACCCAGTACTTC CASRGGGQETQYF
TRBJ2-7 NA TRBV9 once TGTGCCAGCAGCGGTCCGACAGGCGAGGGCACCTACGAGCAGTACTTC CASSGPTGEGTYEQYF
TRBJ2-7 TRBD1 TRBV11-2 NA TGTGCCAGCAGCTTCCGGGACAGGGTGGCCGAGCAGTACTTC CASSFRDRVAEQYF
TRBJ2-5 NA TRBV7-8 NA TGTGCCAGCAGCCGCAAGGGACTGACGGTACAAGAGACCCAGTACTTC CASSRKGLTVQETQYF
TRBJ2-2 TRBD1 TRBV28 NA TGTGCCAGCGGGACAGGGTGGAACGGGGAGCTGTTTTTT CASGTGWNGELFF
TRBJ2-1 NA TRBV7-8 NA TGTGCCAGCAGCTTAGACGTTGGGGCTTACAATGAGCAGTTCTTC CASSLDVGAYNEQFF
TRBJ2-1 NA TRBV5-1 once TGCGCCAGCAGCTTCGGGACAAACTACAATGAGCAGTTCTTC CASSFGTNYNEQFF
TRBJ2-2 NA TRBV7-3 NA TGTGCCAGCGGGACTTCGAACACCGGGGAGCTGTTTTTT CASGTSNTGELFF
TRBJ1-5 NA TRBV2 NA TGTGCCAGCAGTGTTCTAAGGGGGTCTGTTCAGCCCCAGCATTTT CASSVLRGSVQPQHF
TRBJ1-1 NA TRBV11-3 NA TGTGCCAGCAGCTTAGGAGGGGCGGGAGGTGAAGCTTTCTTT CASSLGGAGGEAFF
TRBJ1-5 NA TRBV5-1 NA TGCGCCAGCAAGGAGGGACCCAATCAGCCCCAGCATTTT CASKEGPNQPQHF
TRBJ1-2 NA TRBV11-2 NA TGTGCCAGCAGATCCCCGCAGGGTGGGTATGGCTACACCTTC CASRSPQGGYGYTF
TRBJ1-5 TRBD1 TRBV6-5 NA TGTGCCAGCAGTTCAACAGGGGTCCGACCTAATCAGCCCCAGCATTTT CASSSTGVRPNQPQHF